This T cell receptor (beta chain) was profiled in a study of OX40 agonist ivuxolimab in advanced cancers. Turning to the study itself: It was ivuxolimab, an agonistic anti-OX40 (CD134) antibody, that patients were treated with.

Points on this clone: Its antigen remains unidentified.

Baseline was the first blood sampling point, followed by cycle 4 day 1 and cycle 7 day 1. Germline V gene data show CDR1 as SGHDN and CDR2 as FVKESK. This CDR3 has 16 residues. With 4 bases removed from V and 3 bases from J, the gap between germline ends came to 18 bases. TCRdb's table, derived via immunoSEQ multiplex PCR, lists solely in-frame clones and lacks some. The repertoire holds fewer than 65,000 clones, with 70% to 90% as singletons. General observations from the study: Both blood CD4+ and CD8+ T cells showed clonal growth by week 6 at 0.1 to 3.0 mg/kg. On average, CD8+ T cells had more expanded clones than CD4+.

The sample consisted of CD4+ or CD8+ T cells sorted from blood, taken in a trial of the OX40 agonist ivuxolimab. The chain has TRBV14 and TRBJ2-5, with D maybe TRBD2 (6 bases). The receptor's source is an adult with an advanced solid tumor such as melanoma, head and neck, liver or kidney cancer. The CDR3 DNA reads as TGTGCCAGCAGCCCCCGGTTGGGGCGGGGCAAAGAGACCCAGTACTTC. Translating gives CASSPRLGRGKETQYF.